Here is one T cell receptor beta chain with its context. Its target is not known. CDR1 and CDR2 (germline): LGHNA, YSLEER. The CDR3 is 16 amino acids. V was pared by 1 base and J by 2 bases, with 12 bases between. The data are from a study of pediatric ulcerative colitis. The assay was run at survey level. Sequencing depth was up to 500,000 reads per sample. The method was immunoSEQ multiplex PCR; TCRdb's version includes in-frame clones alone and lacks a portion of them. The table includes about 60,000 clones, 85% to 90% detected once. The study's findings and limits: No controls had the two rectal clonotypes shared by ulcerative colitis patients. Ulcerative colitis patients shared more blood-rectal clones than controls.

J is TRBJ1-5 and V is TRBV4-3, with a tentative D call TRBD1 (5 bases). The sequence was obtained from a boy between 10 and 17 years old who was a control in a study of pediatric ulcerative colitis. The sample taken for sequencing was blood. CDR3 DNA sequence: TGCGCCAGCAGCCAAGTTTCAGGGTCCGGCAATCAGCCCCAGCATTTT. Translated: CASSQVSGSGNQPQHF.